This T cell receptor (beta chain) emerged from a study of shared clonotypes between healthy human individuals. Whole-study context: The composition of the donors was a couple of women and a few men aged 18 to 49. Each donor's CD8 memory used one plate, CD8 naive two, each CD4 subset three.

Repertoires were generated with immunoSEQ multiplex PCR, while TCRdb's copy carries only in-frame clones and drops some. The sample has under 1,100,000 clones, 70% to 80% seen once; the top ten hold approximately 1.5%. Turning to this clone: Its antigen is still unknown.

Study-wide points: Sample collection involved blood only; tissue repertoires are likely different.

The receptor was isolated from a man younger than 30 in good health. Sequencing was performed on memory CD4+ T cells sorted from blood. The subset denotes: CD45RA-negative fraction.

CDR3 sequence: CASSLGAPGELFF. The CDR3 nucleotides read TGTGCCAGCAGCTTGGGAGCGCCCGGGGAGCTGTTTTTT. The V gene is TRBV7-2, the J gene TRBJ2-2; D is possibly TRBD2 (5 bases). Germline CDR1 is SGHTA and CDR2 is FQGNSA. Trimming took off 3 bases at V and 6 bases at J, with 8 bases between the two ends. CDR3 length: 13 amino acids.